This section outlines one TCR beta chain sequence together with its context. The CDR3 spans 16 residues. V lost 1 base to trimming and J lost 1 base; unmatched junction nucleotides: 6. The germline CDR1 and CDR2 sequences are LGHDT and YNNKEL (reference sequence). Original analysis: Scientists estimated how many nucleated cells there were by amplifying reference gene primers. Repertoires were generated with immunoSEQ multiplex PCR, while TCRdb's copy carries only in-frame clones and drops some. Clone size and the V and J calls come from that table; the DNA yielded D and trimming. This sample has hundreds of thousands of clones, with 70% to 90% found just once. The sample originates from a study of blood T cell repertoires in COVID-19. Study in general: Samples representing acute and convalescent COVID-19 were sourced from the United States, Italy and Spain. Nucleic acid was either cDNA or gDNA, and it came from T cells, B-cell-depleted T cells, or PBMCs.

The sequence derives from a woman in her 30s with active or convalescent COVID-19. The chain employs TRBV3-1 (or the pseudogene TRBV3-2) and TRBJ1-1, with 7 nucleotides matching TRBD1. The sample was peripheral blood. The CDR3 coding sequence is TGTGCCAGCAGCCAAGGGACAGGTCATCAGAACACTGAAGCTTTCTTT. It encodes CASSQGTGHQNTEAFF.